This T cell receptor (beta chain) was recovered during a study of OX40 agonist ivuxolimab in advanced cancers. Sequenced by immunoSEQ multiplex PCR; TCRdb stores in-frame clones only, minus some. The sample lists around 66,000 clones; about 85% were seen once. Trimming removed 1 base from V and 1 base from J; junction bases left unmatched: 6. This CDR3 has 17 amino acids. Germline lookup yields CDR1 SGHNT and CDR2 YENEEA. V and J are TRBV11-3 and TRBJ2-7; 11 positions agree with TRBD2. Sequenced material: CD4+ or CD8+ T cells sorted from blood, taken in a trial of the OX40 agonist ivuxolimab. The TCR was taken from an adult with an advanced solid tumor such as melanoma, head and neck, liver or kidney cancer. The DNA for the CDR3 is TGTGCCAGCAGCTTAGGTGGGACTAGCGGATTATCCTACGAGCAGTACTTC. Encoded protein: CASSLGGTSGLSYEQYF.